This T cell receptor beta chain was identified in a study of cytomegalovirus exposure and HLA in healthy donors. The germline V gene encodes CDR1 GTSNPN and CDR2 SVGIG (reference sequence). Between the trimmed V and J ends, which lost 3 bases and 4 bases, there was a span of 5 bases. The CDR3 consists of 11 residues. This PCR relied on a set of 60 Vbeta primers and 13 Jbeta primers. Assay used: immunoSEQ multiplex PCR; TCRdb lists only in-frame clones, some missing. The sample lists more than 90,000 clones, 80% to 85% occurring once. The chain uses TRBV30 and TRBJ2-3, with D unresolved. The receptor comes from a woman in her 70s in good health and CMV-seropositive. Sequencing used PBMCs. CDR3 nucleotides: TGTGCCTGGAGAGTAGCAGATACGCAGTATTTT. Translating it yields CAWRVADTQYF. The full variable domain, its missing parts supplied by reference TRBV30 and TRBJ2-3, is SQTIHQWPATLVQPVGSPLSLECTVEGTSNPNLYWYRQAAGRGLQLLFYSVGIGQISSEVPQNLSASRPQDRQFILSSKKLLLSDSGFYLCAWRVADTQYFGPGTRLTVL.